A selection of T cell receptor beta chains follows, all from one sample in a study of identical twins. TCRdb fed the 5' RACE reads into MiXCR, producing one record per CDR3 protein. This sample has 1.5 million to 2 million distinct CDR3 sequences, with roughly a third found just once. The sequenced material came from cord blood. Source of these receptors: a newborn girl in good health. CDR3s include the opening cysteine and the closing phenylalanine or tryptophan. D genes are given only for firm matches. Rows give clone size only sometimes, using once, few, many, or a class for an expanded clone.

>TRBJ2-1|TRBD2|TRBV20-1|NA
TGCAGTGCTAGAGATGCCCAAGCGGGGGGTTCGGTAGAGATCCAGTTCTTC
CSARDAQAGGSVEIQFF
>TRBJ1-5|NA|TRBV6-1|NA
TGTGCCAGCAGTGAAGTTAGACGGCCGCCCCAGCATTTT
CASSEVRRPPQHF
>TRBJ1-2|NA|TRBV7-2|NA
TGTGCCAGCAGCTTAGCGATGGACAACTATGGCTACACCTTC
CASSLAMDNYGYTF
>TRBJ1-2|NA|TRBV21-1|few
TGTGCCAGTCCTATTTCCGGGACAGCATATGGCTACACCTTC
CASPISGTAYGYTF
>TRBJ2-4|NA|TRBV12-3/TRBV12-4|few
TGTGCCAGCAGTTTCGTGGGGGGCGATGGGGCCAAAAACATTCAGTACTTC
CASSFVGGDGAKNIQYF
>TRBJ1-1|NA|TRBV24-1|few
TGTGCCACCAGTGGTTCGGATTGGGGGGGGCCCCTGAACACTGAAGCTTTCTTT
CATSGSDWGGPLNTEAFF
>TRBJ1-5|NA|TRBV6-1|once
TGTGCCAGCAGTGAACTTGGGGGGTATGGCAATCAGCCCCAGCATTTT
CASSELGGYGNQPQHF
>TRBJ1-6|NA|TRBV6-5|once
TGTGCCAGCAGTTACGGTCAGACAGGACCCGATTCACCCCTCCACTTT
CASSYGQTGPDSPLHF
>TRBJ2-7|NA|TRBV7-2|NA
TGTGCCAGCAGCTTAGGAGCCGGGAGTTACTCCTACGAGCAGTACTTC
CASSLGAGSYSYEQYF
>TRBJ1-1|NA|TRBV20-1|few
TGCAGTGCTAGATCAGTGAACACTGAAGCTTTCTTT
CSARSVNTEAFF
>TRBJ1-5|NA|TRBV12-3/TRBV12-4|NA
TGTGCCAGCAGTTTGGGGCAGGCGAGTCAGCCCCAGCATTTT
CASSLGQASQPQHF
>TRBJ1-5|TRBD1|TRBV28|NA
TGTGCCAGCAGTGGGGGACAGGGGGCCAGCCAGCCCCAGCATTTT
CASSGGQGASQPQHF
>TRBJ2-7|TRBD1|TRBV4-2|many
TGTGCCAGCAGCCAAGATGGGACAGGGTACGAGCAGTACTTC
CASSQDGTGYEQYF
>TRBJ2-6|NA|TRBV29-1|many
TGCAGCGTTGAATCCCCCAGCTCTGGGGCCAACGTCCTGACTTTC
CSVESPSSGANVLTF
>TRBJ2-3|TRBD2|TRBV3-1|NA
TGTGCCAGCAGGGCTAGCGGTGGGACGCAGTATTTT
CASRASGGTQYF
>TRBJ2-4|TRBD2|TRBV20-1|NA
TGCAGAGCTAGCCTGAGCGGGGGGATGGAGCAGTACTTC
CRASLSGGMEQYF
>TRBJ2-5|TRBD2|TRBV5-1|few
TGCGCCAGCAGCTTGGCGGGGGGGCACTCCCAAGAGACCCAGTACTTC
CASSLAGGHSQETQYF
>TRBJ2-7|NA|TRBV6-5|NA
TGTGCCAGCAGTTACAGGGACGGTGCCTCCTACGAGCAGTACTTC
CASSYRDGASYEQYF
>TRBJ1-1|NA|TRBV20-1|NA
TGCAGTGCTGGGCGGGAGGTAGGGACTGAAGCTTTCTTT
CSAGREVGTEAFF
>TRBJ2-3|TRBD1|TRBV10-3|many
TGTGCCATCAGTGAAAGTGGACAGGGTGGCTCAGATACGCAGTATTTT
CAISESGQGGSDTQYF
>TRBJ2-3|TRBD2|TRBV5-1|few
TGCGCCAGCAGCATTAGCGGGGGCGACACAGATACGCAGTATTTT
CASSISGGDTDTQYF
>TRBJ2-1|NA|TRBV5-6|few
TGTGCCAGCAGCTTGTCCTACTACGAGCAGTTCTTC
CASSLSYYEQFF